These 18 T cell receptor beta chains were sequenced from one sample in a study of T cell changes during pregnancy in multiple sclerosis. Clones were sequenced by immunoSEQ multiplex PCR, and TCRdb holds only the in-frame ones, with some missing. Of approximately 65,000 clones listed, approximately 96% are singletons. Sequencing used CD8+ T cells from peripheral blood mononuclear cells, obtained after pregnancy. The receptors shown here come from a female donor with multiple sclerosis, enrolled in a pregnancy study.

The chain combines TRBV5-1 with TRBJ2-3, with TRBD1 as a possible D gene (6 bases). The CDR3 contains 12 residues. The germline V gene has CDR1 SGHRS and CDR2 YFSETQ. Trimming took off 0 bases at V and 14 bases at J, with 13 bases between the two ends. The CDR3 bases are TGCGCCAGCAGCTTGGCCGGACAGATTCCGTATTTT. Its translation: CASSLAGQIPYF.

J is TRBJ2-7 and V is TRBV2, with 7 bases that match TRBD2. V shed 8 bases, J shed 2 bases, and the junction held 6 bases outside the gene matches. The germline CDR1 and CDR2 sequences are SNHLY and FYNNEI. There are 13 residues in the CDR3. CDR3 protein: CASSRGTTYEQYF. The CDR3 DNA sequence: TGTGCCAGCTCTCGAGGGACTACCTACGAGCAGTACTTC. The full variable domain, rest sourced from reference TRBV2 and TRBJ2-7, is EPEVTQTPSHQVTQMGQEVILRCVPISNHLYFYWYRQILGQKVEFLVSFYNNEISEKSEIFDDQFSVERPDGSNFTLKIRSTKLEDSAMYFCASSRGTTYEQYFGPGTRLTVT.

The sample holds one count of this clone. This chain links TRBV7-6 with TRBJ2-7, with TRBD1 matching 7 bases. This CDR3 comprises 13 residues. After removal of 5 bases from V and 2 bases from J, the junction contained 3 bases not matched to a gene. Germline lookup yields CDR1 SGHVS and CDR2 FNYEAQ. The CDR3 reads CASSLTGAYEQYF. Written as DNA, the CDR3 is TGTGCCAGCAGCCTCACAGGGGCCTACGAGCAGTACTTC. Full variable domain (outside the CDR3, taken from reference TRBV7-6 and TRBJ2-7): GAGVSQSPRYKVTKRGQDVALRCDPISGHVSLYWYRQALGQGPEFLTYFNYEAQQDKSGLPNDRFSAERPEGSISTLTIQRTEQRDSAMYRCASSLTGAYEQYFGPGTRLTVT.

The chain carries TRBV19 and TRBJ2-1; TRBD2 is a possible D gene (5 bases). V lost 4 bases, J lost 7 bases, and 17 bases lay in between. This CDR3 contains 15 residues. Germline loops: CDR1 LNHDA, CDR2 SQIVND (reference sequence). The CDR3, as DNA: TGTGCCAGTAGTAGTTGGCCCGGCGGGTGGAATGAGCAGTTCTTC. This gives the protein CASSSWPGGWNEQFF.

J is TRBJ2-7 and V is TRBV27; 10 bases are shared with TRBD1. The germline V gene has CDR1 MNHEY and CDR2 SMNVEV (reference sequence). The CDR3 extends over 13 amino acids. J lost 7 bases, V lost 5 bases, and 5 bases had no gene match. The CDR3 DNA reads as TGTGCCAGCAGTCAGGACAGGGGGGGAGAGCAGTACTTC. Protein product: CASSQDRGGEQYF.

The V and J genes are TRBV5-1 and TRBJ2-7; tentative D call: TRBD2 (6 bases). The CDR3 spans 18 residues. Looked up from germline, CDR1 is SGHRS and CDR2 is YFSETQ. The V and J ends lost 3 bases and 0 bases respectively, with 22 bases between them. As DNA, the CDR3 is TGCGCCAGCAGCTCCCCGGAGGGAGGCGGTCGAAGCTCCTACGAGCAGTACTTC. Its protein is CASSSPEGGGRSSYEQYF.

The J gene is TRBJ2-4, the V gene TRBV7-8; 13 bases match TRBD2. The CDR3 sequence is 16 residues long. Germline V gene lookup returns CDR1 SGHVS and CDR2 FQNEAQ. V lost 5 bases, J lost 3 bases, and 4 bases stayed unmatched. The CDR3 protein is CASSPGTSGVKNIQYF. The CDR3 nucleotides read TGTGCCAGCAGCCCTGGGACTAGCGGGGTCAAAAACATTCAGTACTTC.

This chain uses TRBV14 with TRBJ2-7; possible D gene TRBD1, 5 bases. This CDR3 comprises 12 residues. Trimming cost V 3 bases and J 5 bases, with 8 bases left between them. The germline V gene encodes CDR1 SGHDN and CDR2 FVKESK. CDR3: CASSHGANEQYF. The CDR3 DNA sequence: TGTGCCAGCAGCCATGGGGCCAACGAGCAGTACTTC.

V gene TRBV19 combines with J gene TRBJ2-7; a weak D match, TRBD2 (6 bases). There are 14 residues in the CDR3. The germline CDR1 and CDR2 sequences are LNHDA and SQIVND (reference sequence). V lost 4 bases and J lost 5, with 15 bases in between. Written as DNA, the CDR3 is TGTGCCAGTAGTAAACGGGAGAGAGTCGACGAGCAGTACTTC. As protein: CASSKRERVDEQYF.

V is TRBV7-9 and J is TRBJ2-5; 9 positions match TRBD2. The V gene end was trimmed by 1 base and the J gene end by 3 bases; junction bases not matched to a gene: 6. The germline CDR1 and CDR2 sequences are SEHNR and FQNEAQ (reference sequence). This CDR3 has 16 residues. In DNA form, the CDR3 reads TGTGCCAGCAGCTTAGTCCTAGCGGGAAATGAAGAGACCCAGTACTTC. It codes for CASSLVLAGNEETQYF.

J is TRBJ2-3 and V is TRBV7-8; TRBD2 aligns across 9 bases. Germline-derived CDR1 and CDR2 are SGHVS and FQNEAQ. This CDR3 has 16 residues. With V trimmed by 2 bases and J by 2 bases, 5 bases remained unmatched. CDR3 residues: CASSLFSGSITDTQYF. The CDR3, as DNA: TGTGCCAGCAGCTTATTTAGCGGGAGTATCACAGATACGCAGTATTTT.

This chain connects TRBV27 to TRBJ2-7, with D possibly TRBD2 on 6 matching bases. The CDR3 has 14 amino acids. V was shortened by 6 bases and J by 3 bases, with 15 bases between the two germline ends. CDR1 MNHEY and CDR2 SMNVEV come from the germline V gene (reference sequence). CDR3 in DNA: TGTGCCAGCAGCCCCCGGGACTCCAACTACGAGCAGTACTTC. It yields the protein CASSPRDSNYEQYF.

The chain employs TRBV6-5 and TRBJ1-2; TRBD1 aligns across 7 bases. Losses at the gene ends were 5 bases for V and 5 bases for J; bases not matched to a gene: 11. CDR1 and CDR2 (germline): MNHEY, SVGAGI. This CDR3 comprises 15 residues. DNA for the CDR3: TGTGCCAGCAGTCTTAATCCCGGACAGGCTTATGGCTACACCTTC. Its protein is CASSLNPGQAYGYTF.

This rearrangement joins TRBV28 to TRBJ2-5; 7 positions agree with TRBD2. The CDR3 length is 13 residues. Looked up from germline, CDR1 is MDHEN and CDR2 is SYDVKM. Trimming removed 6 bases from V and 1 base from J; junction bases left unmatched: 2. The CDR3 nucleotides are TGTGCCAGCAGGCTAGCGGTCCAAGAGACCCAGTACTTC. This translates into CASRLAVQETQYF.

The V call is TRBV18, the J call TRBJ2-7, with 7 nucleotides matching TRBD1. V lost 3 bases and J lost 5; bases outside the gene matches: 13. This CDR3 contains 16 residues. Germline CDR1 and CDR2: KGHSH and LQKENI. The CDR3 loop reads CASSPARGQRTDEQYF. For the CDR3, the DNA is TGTGCCAGCTCACCTGCACGGGGACAGAGAACCGACGAGCAGTACTTC.

Note on this clone: The junction shows a germline mismatch at one end, possibly a read error. The chain links TRBV7-9 to TRBJ1-1, with unresolved D. There are 9 residues in the CDR3. The germline V gene encodes CDR1 SEHNR and CDR2 FQNEAQ (reference sequence). CDR3 bases: TGTGCCAGCTCTCCTGAGGCTTTCTTT. Translation: CASSPEAFF.

The chain is built from TRBV5-4 and TRBJ2-1; maybe TRBD1 (6 bases). Trimming removed 2 bases from V and 5 bases from J, with 11 bases in between. The CDR3 has 14 residues. Germline V gene data show CDR1 as SGHNT and CDR2 as YYREEE (reference sequence). CDR3 in amino acids: CASSFRGTHNEQFF. DNA of the CDR3: TGTGCCAGCAGCTTCAGGGGCACCCACAATGAGCAGTTCTTC.

This chain links TRBV7-9 with TRBJ1-1; 9 bases fit TRBD1. In germline, CDR1 is SEHNR, CDR2 FQNEAQ (reference sequence). The V and J ends lost 5 bases and 12 bases, in that order; junction bases with no gene match: 4. The CDR3 has 11 amino acids. The CDR3 region is CASSPGTGTFF. As DNA, the CDR3 is TGTGCCAGCAGCCCAGGGACAGGGACTTTCTTT.